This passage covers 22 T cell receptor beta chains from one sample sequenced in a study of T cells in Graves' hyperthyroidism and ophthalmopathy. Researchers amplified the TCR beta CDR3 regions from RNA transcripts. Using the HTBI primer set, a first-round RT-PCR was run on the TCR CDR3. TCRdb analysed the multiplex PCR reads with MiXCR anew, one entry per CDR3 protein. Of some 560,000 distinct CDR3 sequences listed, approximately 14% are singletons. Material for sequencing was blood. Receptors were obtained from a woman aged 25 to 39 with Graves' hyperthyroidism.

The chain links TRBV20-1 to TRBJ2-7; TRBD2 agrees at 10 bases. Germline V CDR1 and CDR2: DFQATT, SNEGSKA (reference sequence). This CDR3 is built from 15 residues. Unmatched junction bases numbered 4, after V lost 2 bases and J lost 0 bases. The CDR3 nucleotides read TGCAGTGCTAGAAAAGGGACTAGCGACTCCTACGAGCAGTACTTC. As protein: CSARKGTSDSYEQYF.

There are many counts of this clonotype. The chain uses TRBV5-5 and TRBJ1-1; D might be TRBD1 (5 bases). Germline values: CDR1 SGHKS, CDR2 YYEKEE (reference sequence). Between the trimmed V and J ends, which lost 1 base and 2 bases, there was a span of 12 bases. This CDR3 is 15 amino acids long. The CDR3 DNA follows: TGTGCCAGCAGCTTGCGGGTCGGGGGAAACACTGAAGCTTTCTTT. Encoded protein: CASSLRVGGNTEAFF.

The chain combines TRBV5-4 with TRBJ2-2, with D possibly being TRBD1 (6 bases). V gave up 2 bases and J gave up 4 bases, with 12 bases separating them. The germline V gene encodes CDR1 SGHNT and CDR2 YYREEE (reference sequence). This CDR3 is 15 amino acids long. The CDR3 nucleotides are TGTGCCAGCAGCTTCAGACAGGCACCCACCGGGGAGCTGTTTTTT. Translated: CASSFRQAPTGELFF.

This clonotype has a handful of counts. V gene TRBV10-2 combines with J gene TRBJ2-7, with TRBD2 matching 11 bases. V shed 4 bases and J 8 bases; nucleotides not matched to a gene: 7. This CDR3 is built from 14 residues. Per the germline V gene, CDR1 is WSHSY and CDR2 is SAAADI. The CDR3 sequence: CASSATTSGKQQYF. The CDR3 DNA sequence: TGCGCCAGCAGTGCTACGACTAGCGGGAAGCAGCAGTACTTC.

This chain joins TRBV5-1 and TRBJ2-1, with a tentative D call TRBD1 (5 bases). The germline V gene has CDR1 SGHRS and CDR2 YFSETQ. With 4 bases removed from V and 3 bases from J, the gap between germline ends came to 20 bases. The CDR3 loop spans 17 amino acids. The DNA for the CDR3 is TGCGCCAGCAGCCCTCCAGACAGACACTCACTCTACAATGAGCAGTTCTTC. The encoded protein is CASSPPDRHSLYNEQFF.

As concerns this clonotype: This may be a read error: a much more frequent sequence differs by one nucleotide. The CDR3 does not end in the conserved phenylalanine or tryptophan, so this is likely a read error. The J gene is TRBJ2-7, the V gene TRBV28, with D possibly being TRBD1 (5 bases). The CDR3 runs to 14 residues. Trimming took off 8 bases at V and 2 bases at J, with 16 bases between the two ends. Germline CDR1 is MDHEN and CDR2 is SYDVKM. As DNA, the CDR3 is TGTGCCAGCGTCCAGGGTGCGGCCCCCTACGAGCAGTACCTC. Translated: CASVQGAAPYEQYL.

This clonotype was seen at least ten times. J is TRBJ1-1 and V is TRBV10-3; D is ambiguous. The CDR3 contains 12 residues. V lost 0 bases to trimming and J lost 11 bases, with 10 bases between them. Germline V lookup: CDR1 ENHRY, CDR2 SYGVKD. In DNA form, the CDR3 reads TGTGCCATCAGTGAGTCGCAGGATTTGGCTTTCTTT. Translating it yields CAISESQDLAFF.

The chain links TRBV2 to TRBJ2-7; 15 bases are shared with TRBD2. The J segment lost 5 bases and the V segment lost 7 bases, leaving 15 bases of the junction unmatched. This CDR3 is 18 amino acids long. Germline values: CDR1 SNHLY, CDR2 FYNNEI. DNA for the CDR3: TGTGCCAGCATAGGGTTGAGGACTAGCGGGAGGGCCGTGGACGAGCAGTACTTC. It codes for CASIGLRTSGRAVDEQYF.

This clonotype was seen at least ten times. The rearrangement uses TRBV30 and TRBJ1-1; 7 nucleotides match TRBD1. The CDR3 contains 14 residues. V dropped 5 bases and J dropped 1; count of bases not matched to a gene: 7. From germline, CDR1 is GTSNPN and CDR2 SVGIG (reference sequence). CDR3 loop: CAWQTGRGNTEAFF. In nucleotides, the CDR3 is TGTGCCTGGCAGACAGGGAGGGGGAACACTGAAGCTTTCTTT.

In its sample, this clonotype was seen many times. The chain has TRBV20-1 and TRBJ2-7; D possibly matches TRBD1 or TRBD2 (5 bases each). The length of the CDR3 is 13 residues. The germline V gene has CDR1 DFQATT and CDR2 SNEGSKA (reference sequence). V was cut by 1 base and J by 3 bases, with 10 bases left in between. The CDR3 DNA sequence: TGCAGTGCTAGAGGGGACGGTGACTACGAGCAGTACTTC. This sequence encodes CSARGDGDYEQYF.

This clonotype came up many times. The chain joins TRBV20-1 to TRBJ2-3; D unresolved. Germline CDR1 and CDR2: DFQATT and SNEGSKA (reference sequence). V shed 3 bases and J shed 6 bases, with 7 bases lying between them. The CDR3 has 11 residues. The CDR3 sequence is CSASRADTQYF. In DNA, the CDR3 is TGCAGTGCTAGTAGGGCGGATACGCAGTATTTT.

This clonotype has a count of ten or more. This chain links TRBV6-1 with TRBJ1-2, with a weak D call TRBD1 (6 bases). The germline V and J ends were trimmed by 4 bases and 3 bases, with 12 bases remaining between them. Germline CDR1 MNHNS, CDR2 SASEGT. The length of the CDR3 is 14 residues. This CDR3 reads CASSGTEGDYGYTF. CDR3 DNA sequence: TGTGCCAGCAGTGGGACAGAAGGGGACTATGGCTACACCTTC.

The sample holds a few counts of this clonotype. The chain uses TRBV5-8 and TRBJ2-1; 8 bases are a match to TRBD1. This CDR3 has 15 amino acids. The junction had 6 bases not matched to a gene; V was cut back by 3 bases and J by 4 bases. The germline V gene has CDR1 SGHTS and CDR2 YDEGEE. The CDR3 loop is CASSSWDRSYNEQFF. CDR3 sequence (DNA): TGTGCCAGCAGCTCCTGGGACAGGAGTTACAATGAGCAGTTCTTC.

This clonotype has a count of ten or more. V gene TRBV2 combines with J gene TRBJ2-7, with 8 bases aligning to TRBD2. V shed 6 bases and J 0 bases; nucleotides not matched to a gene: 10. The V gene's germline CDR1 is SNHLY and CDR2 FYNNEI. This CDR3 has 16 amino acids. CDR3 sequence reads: CASSGGALRASYEQYF. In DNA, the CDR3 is TGTGCCAGCAGCGGGGGGGCCCTACGGGCCTCCTACGAGCAGTACTTC.

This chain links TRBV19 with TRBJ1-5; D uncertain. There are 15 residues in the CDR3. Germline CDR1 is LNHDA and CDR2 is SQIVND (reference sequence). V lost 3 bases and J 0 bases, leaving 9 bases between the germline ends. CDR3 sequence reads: CASSILSYSNQPQHF. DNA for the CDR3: TGTGCCAGTAGTATTCTGTCTTATAGCAATCAGCCCCAGCATTTT.

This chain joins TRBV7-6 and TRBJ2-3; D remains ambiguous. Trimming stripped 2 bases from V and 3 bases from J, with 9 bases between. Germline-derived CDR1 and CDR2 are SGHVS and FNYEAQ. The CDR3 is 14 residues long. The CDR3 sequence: CASSLMVPTDTQYF. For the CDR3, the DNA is TGTGCCAGCAGCTTAATGGTTCCGACAGATACGCAGTATTTT.

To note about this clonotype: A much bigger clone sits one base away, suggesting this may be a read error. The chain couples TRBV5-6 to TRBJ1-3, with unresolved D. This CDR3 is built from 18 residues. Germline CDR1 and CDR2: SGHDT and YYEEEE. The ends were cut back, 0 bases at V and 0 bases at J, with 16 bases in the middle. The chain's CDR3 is CASSLARLQLSSGNTIYF. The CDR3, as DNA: TGTGCCAGCAGCTTGGCGCGTTTGCAACTGAGCTCTGGAAACACCATATATTTT.

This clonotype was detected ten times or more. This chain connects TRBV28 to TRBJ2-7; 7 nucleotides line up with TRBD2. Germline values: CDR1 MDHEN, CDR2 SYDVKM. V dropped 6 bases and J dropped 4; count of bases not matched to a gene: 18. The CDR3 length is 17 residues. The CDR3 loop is CASSPGLVHRGGYEQYF. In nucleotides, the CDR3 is TGTGCCAGCAGCCCGGGACTCGTCCACCGCGGGGGATACGAGCAGTACTTC.

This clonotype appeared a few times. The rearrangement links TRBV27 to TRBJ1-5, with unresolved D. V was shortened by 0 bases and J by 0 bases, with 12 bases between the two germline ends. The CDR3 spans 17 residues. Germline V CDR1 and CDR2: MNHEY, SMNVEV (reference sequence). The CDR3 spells CASSLSSVRGSNQPQHF. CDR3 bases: TGTGCCAGCAGTTTATCAAGTGTGCGGGGTAGCAATCAGCCCCAGCATTTT.

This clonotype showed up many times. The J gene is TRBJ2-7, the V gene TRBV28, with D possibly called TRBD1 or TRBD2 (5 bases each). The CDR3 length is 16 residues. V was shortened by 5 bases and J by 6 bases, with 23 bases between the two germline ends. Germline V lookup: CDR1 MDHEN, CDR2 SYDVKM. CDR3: CASSGGRKGKGLEQYF. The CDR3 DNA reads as TGTGCCAGCAGTGGGGGTAGGAAGGGGAAAGGACTCGAGCAGTACTTC.

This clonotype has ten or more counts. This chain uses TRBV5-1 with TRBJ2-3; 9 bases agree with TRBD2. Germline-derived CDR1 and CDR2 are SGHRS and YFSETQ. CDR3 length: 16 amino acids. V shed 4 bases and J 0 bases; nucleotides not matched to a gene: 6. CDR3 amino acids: CASSIPLAGSTDTQYF. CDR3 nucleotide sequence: TGCGCCAGCAGCATTCCTCTAGCGGGGAGCACAGATACGCAGTATTTT.

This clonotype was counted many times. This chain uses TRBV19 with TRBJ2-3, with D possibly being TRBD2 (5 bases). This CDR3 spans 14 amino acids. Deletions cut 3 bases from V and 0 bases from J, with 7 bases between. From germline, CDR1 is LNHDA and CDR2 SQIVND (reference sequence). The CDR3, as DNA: TGTGCCAGTAGTATCAAGCGGAGCACAGATACGCAGTATTTT. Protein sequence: CASSIKRSTDTQYF.